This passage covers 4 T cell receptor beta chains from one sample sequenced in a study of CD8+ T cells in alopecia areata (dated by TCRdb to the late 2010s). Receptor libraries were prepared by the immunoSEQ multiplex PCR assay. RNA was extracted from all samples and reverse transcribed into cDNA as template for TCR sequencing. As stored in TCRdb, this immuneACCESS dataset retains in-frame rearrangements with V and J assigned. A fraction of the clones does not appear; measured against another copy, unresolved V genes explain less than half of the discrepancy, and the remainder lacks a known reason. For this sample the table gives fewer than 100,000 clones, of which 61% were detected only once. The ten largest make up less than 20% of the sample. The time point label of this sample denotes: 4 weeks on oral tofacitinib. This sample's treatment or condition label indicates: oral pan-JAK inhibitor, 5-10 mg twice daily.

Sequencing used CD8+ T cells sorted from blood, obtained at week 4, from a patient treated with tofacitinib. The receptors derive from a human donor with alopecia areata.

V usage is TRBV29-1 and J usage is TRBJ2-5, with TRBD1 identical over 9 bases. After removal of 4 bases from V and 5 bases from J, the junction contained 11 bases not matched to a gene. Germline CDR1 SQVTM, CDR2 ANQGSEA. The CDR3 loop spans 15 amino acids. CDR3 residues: CSVAPGQGRMETQYF. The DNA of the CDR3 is TGCAGCGTTGCTCCAGGACAGGGGAGGATGGAGACCCAGTACTTC. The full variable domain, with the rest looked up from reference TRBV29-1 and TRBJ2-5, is SAVISQKPSRDICQRGTSLTIQCQVDSQVTMMFWYRQQPGQSLTLIATANQGSEATYESGFVIDKFPISRPNLTFSTLTVSNMSPEDSSIYLCSVAPGQGRMETQYFGPGTRLLVL.

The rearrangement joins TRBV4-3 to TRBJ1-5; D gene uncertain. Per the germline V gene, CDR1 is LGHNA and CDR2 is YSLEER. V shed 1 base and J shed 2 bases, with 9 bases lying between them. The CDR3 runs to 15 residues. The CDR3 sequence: CASSQGAYGNQPQHF. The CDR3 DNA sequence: TGCGCCAGCAGCCAAGGGGCTTATGGCAATCAGCCCCAGCATTTT.

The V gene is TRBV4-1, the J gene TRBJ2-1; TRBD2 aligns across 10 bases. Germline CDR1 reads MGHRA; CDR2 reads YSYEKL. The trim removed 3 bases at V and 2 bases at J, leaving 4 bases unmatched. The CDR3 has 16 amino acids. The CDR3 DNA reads TGCGCCAGCAGCCAGATAGCGGGAGGCCCCTACAATGAGCAGTTCTTC. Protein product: CASSQIAGGPYNEQFF.

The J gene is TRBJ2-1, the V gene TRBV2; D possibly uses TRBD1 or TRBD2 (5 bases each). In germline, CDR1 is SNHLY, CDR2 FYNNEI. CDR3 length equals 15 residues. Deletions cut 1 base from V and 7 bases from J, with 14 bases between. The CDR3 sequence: CASSEGDPGPNEQFF. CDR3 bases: TGTGCCAGCAGTGAAGGGGACCCGGGGCCGAATGAGCAGTTCTTC. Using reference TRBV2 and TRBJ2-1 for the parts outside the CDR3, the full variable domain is EPEVTQTPSHQVTQMGQEVILRCVPISNHLYFYWYRQILGQKVEFLVSFYNNEISEKSEIFDDQFSVERPDGSNFTLKIRSTKLEDSAMYFCASSEGDPGPNEQFFGPGTRLTVL.